The 14 T cell receptor beta chains below all came from one sample that was sequenced in a study of identical twins. In TCRdb, the 5' RACE reads were re-called with MiXCR into one record per CDR3 protein. The table has fewer than 350,000 distinct CDR3 sequences, about 8.3% seen once. The data were also submitted as part of a second study, on yellow fever vaccine responses in identical twins.

Material for sequencing was memory (CD45RO+) T cells sorted from blood. These receptors were collected from a woman under 30 in good health.

This clonotype has more than one count but fewer than ten. CDR3 DNA: TGCGCCAGCAGCCGCGGCCCTGTAGCGGGAGTCGCCTACGAGCAGTACTTC. This codes for CASSRGPVAGVAYEQYF. The chain recombines TRBV4-1 with TRBJ2-7, with TRBD2 matching over 9 bases. CDR1 MGHRA and CDR2 YSYEKL come from the germline V gene. J lost 2 bases, V lost 4 bases, and 12 bases had no gene match. The CDR3 runs to 17 residues.

The genes are TRBV18 and TRBJ2-3, with 7 bases identical to TRBD1. This CDR3 has 15 amino acids. Germline V CDR1 and CDR2: KGHSH, LQKENI. V dropped 4 bases and J dropped 2; count of bases not matched to a gene: 6. The DNA of the CDR3 is TGTGCCAGCTCACTCCGGGACAGAACCACAGATACGCAGTATTTT. It specifies CASSLRDRTTDTQYF.

Many counts were recorded for this clonotype. The chain couples TRBV27 to TRBJ1-6; D remains ambiguous. Germline loops: CDR1 MNHEY, CDR2 SMNVEV (reference sequence). The length of the CDR3 is 13 residues. Trimming took off 8 bases at V and 6 bases at J, with 11 bases between the two ends. The CDR3 sequence is CASQPFSNSPLHF. The CDR3 coding sequence is TGTGCCAGCCAACCTTTTTCTAATTCACCCCTCCACTTT.

CDR3 sequence (DNA): TGTGCCAGCAGCCAAGTTGGACTGGGCAACGAGCAGTACTTC. Translating it yields CASSQVGLGNEQYF. V is TRBV11-3 and J is TRBJ2-7, with D possibly being TRBD2 (5 bases). Germline CDR1 SGHNT, CDR2 YENEEA. V lost 5 bases, J lost 5 bases, and 16 bases lay in between. The CDR3 covers 14 residues.

In this sample, this clonotype turned up many times. The CDR3 coding sequence is TGTGCCAGCAGCTTACTTCCGGGGGAGACCCAGTACTTC. As protein: CASSLLPGETQYF. The chain joins TRBV11-2 to TRBJ2-5; perhaps TRBD2 as D (5 bases). The CDR3 loop spans 13 amino acids. Trimming removed 2 bases at V and 5 bases at J, with 9 bases between. Germline V CDR1 and CDR2: SGHAT, FQNNGV.

CDR3 amino acids: CASRPSSLGEQYF. The CDR3 DNA reads TGTGCCAGCAGACCCAGCTCCTTGGGCGAGCAGTACTTC. V and J are TRBV28 and TRBJ2-7; D not certain. Germline-derived CDR1 and CDR2 are MDHEN and SYDVKM. The CDR3 covers 13 residues. V lost 6 bases, J lost 6 bases, and 15 bases lay in between.

The chain has TRBV6-5 and TRBJ1-1, with 7 bases that match TRBD1. Germline V gives CDR1 MNHEY, CDR2 SVGAGI. The junction had 8 bases not matched to a gene; V was cut back by 4 bases and J by 0 bases. The CDR3 has 16 residues. The CDR3: CASSLRQGRMNTEAFF. CDR3 DNA: TGTGCCAGCAGTTTGAGACAGGGCCGAATGAACACTGAAGCTTTCTTT.

This clonotype was observed many times. This chain connects TRBV3-1 to TRBJ1-1; weak D call: TRBD1 (6 bases). Looked up from germline, CDR1 is LGHDT and CDR2 is YNNKEL (reference sequence). Deletions cut 4 bases from V and 2 bases from J, with 20 bases between. This CDR3 has 17 residues. This CDR3 reads CASSRGTYQFVNTEAFF. CDR3 nucleotide sequence: TGTGCCAGCAGCCGCGGGACATACCAGTTCGTAAACACTGAAGCTTTCTTT.

This clonotype was observed many times. This chain connects TRBV5-1 to TRBJ2-5; D may be TRBD1 or TRBD2 (5 bases each). The CDR3 loop spans 13 amino acids. Germline V lookup: CDR1 SGHRS, CDR2 YFSETQ. The V end was cut by 4 bases, the J end by 3 bases, with 10 bases between. CDR3 loop: CASSRDAKETQYF. CDR3 in DNA: TGCGCCAGCAGCCGGGACGCTAAAGAGACCCAGTACTTC.

This clonotype was detected many times. The chain links TRBV5-1 to TRBJ1-1; D gene ambiguous. The CDR3 extends over 15 amino acids. V dropped 0 bases and J dropped 6 bases, with 15 bases sitting between them. In germline, CDR1 is SGHRS, CDR2 YFSETQ. DNA for the CDR3: TGCGCCAGCAGCTTGGGATCGGGATACCCGGCTGAAGCTTTCTTT. This sequence encodes CASSLGSGYPAEAFF.

With respect to this clonotype: A much larger clone lies a single base off, so this may be a read error. The V and J genes are TRBV3-1 and TRBJ2-1; possible D gene TRBD2, 5 bases. The CDR3 spans 17 residues. Germline values: CDR1 LGHDT, CDR2 YNNKEL (reference sequence). In nucleotides, the CDR3 is TGTGCCTGCAGCCAACTCCTTACTAGATATCGAGTCAATGAGCAGTTCTTC. Translation gives CACSQLLTRYRVNEQFF.

The chain couples TRBV2 to TRBJ2-1; no definite D call. Germline CDR1 SNHLY, CDR2 FYNNEI. Trimming removed 8 bases at V and 0 bases at J, with 20 bases between. The CDR3 covers 17 residues. The CDR3 region is CASYTMMGGASYNEQFF. Here the CDR3 DNA reads TGTGCCAGCTACACGATGATGGGCGGAGCCTCCTACAATGAGCAGTTCTTC.

This CDR3 is CSAIPGTGDIYGYTF. In nucleotides, the CDR3 is TGCAGTGCTATTCCCGGGACAGGAGATATATATGGCTACACCTTC. This chain uses TRBV20-1 with TRBJ1-2; the match to TRBD1 covers 8 bases. CDR1 and CDR2 from the germline V gene are DFQATT and SNEGSKA (reference sequence). V trimming: 4 bases; J trimming: 5 bases; junction bases outside the gene matches: 12. The CDR3 has 15 amino acids.

V usage is TRBV4-2 and J usage is TRBJ2-1, with no clear D. This CDR3 has 15 residues. Germline loops: CDR1 LGHNA, CDR2 YNFKEQ. V was cut by 0 bases and J by 3 bases, with 9 bases left in between. The CDR3 nucleotides are TGTGCCAGCAGCCAAGATCTGGATAGCTACAATGAGCAGTTCTTC. As protein: CASSQDLDSYNEQFF.